The clone carrying this TCR beta chain was observed many times. This sample was included in a study of shared clonotypes between healthy human individuals. Clones were read by immunoSEQ multiplex PCR, and TCRdb kept only the in-frame ones, dropping some. The sample comprises 90,000 to 100,000 clones, approximately 44% of which are singletons, and approximately 16% rests with the top ten. The study used 80 million to 100 million PBMCs per unsorted sample for genomic DNA. V lost 6 bases to trimming and J lost 4 bases, with 13 bases between them. The CDR3 runs 14 residues. Germline V lookup: CDR1 MNHNY, CDR2 SVGAGI (reference sequence).

The specimen was PBMCs. This TCR derives from a woman aged 40-49 years in good health. Some clones in this sample may be carry-over from other donors' samples. The chain combines TRBV6-6 with TRBJ2-1, with D possibly being TRBD1 (5 bases). The CDR3 protein is CASSRDSAYNEQFF. DNA of the CDR3: TGTGCCAGCAGCCGCGACAGCGCTTACAATGAGCAGTTCTTC.